This T cell receptor (beta chain) was identified during a study of beta chain features in type 1 diabetes. Study-wide points: Lower insertion and higher deletion counts appeared at VDJ junctions in type 1 diabetes patients. The study found that naive, central memory and Treg TCRB repertoires appeared more similar in patients than in healthy donors.

Investigators reverse transcribed all isolated RNA, so they sequenced expressed TCRB transcripts. Profiled with immunoSEQ multiplex PCR; TCRdb holds only in-frame clones, not every one. The sample carries about 140,000 clones, 6.9% recorded once. This clone occurred a few times. The antigen is not known. The V gene's germline CDR1 is SEHNR and CDR2 FQNEAQ (reference sequence). Trimming shortened V by 7 bases and J by 3 bases, and 12 bases separated the two germline ends. This CDR3 is built from 13 residues. The clonotype was recovered from a woman in her thirties in good health. Sequencing was carried out using central memory CD4+ T cells from blood. This chain joins TRBV7-9 and TRBJ1-1, with D possibly matching TRBD1 (5 bases). This CDR3 is CASNGGGDTEAFF. CDR3 DNA: TGTGCCAGCAATGGGGGAGGGGACACTGAAGCTTTCTTT.